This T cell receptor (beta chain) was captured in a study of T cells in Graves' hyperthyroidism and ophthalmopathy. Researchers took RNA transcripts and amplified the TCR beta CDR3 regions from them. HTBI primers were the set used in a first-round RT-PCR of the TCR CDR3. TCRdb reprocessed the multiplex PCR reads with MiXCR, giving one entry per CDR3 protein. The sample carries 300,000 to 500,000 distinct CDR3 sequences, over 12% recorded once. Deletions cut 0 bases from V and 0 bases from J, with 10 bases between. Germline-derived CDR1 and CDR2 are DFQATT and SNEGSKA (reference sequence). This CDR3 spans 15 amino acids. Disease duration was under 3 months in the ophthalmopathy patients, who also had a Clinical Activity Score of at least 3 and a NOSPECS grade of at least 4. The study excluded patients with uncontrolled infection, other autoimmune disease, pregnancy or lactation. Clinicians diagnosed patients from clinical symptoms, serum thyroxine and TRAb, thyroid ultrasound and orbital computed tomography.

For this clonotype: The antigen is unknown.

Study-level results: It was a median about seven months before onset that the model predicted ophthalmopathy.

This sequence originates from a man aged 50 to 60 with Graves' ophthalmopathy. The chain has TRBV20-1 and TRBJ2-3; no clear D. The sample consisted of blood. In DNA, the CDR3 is TGCAGTGCTAGAGACGATGGCTCTAGCACAGATACGCAGTATTTT. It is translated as CSARDDGSSTDTQYF.